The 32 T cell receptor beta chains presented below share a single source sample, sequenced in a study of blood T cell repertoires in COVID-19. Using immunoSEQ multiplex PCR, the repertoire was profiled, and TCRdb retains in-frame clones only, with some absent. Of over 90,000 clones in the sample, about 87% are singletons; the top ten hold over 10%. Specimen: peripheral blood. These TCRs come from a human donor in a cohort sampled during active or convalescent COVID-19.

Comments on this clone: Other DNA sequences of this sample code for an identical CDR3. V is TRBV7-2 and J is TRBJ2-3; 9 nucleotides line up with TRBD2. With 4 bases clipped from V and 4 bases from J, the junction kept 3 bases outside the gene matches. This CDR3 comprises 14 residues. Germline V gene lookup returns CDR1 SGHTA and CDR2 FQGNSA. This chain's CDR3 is CASSSGLAADTQYF. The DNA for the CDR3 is TGTGCCAGCAGCTCGGGACTAGCAGCAGATACGCAGTATTTT.

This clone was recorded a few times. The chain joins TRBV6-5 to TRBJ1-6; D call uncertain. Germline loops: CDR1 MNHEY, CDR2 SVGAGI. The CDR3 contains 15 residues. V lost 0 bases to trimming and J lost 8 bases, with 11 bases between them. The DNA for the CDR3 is TGTGCCAGCAGTTACTCGACTAATTCAGATTCACCCCTCCACTTT. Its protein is CASSYSTNSDSPLHF.

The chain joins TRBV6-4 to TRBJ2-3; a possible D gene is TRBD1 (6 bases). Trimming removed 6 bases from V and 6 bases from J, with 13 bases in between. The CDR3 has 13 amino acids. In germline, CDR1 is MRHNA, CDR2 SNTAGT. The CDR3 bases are TGTGCCAGCAGGACAGGCCCCCGGGATACGCAGTATTTT. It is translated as CASRTGPRDTQYF.

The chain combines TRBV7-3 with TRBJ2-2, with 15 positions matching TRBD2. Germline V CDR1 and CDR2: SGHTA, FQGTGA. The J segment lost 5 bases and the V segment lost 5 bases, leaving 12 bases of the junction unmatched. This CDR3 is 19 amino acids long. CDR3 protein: CASSPLGLAGGLRTGELFF. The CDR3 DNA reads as TGTGCCAGCAGCCCTCTGGGACTAGCGGGGGGCCTGAGGACCGGGGAGCTGTTTTTT.

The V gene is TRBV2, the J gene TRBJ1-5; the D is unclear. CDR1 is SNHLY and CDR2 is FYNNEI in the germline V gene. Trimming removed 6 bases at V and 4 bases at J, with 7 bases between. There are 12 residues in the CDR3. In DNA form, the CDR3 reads TGTGCCAGCAGCTTCCGTAATCAGCCCCAGCATTTT. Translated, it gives CASSFRNQPQHF. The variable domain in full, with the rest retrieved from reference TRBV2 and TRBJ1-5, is EPEVTQTPSHQVTQMGQEVILRCVPISNHLYFYWYRQILGQKVEFLVSFYNNEISEKSEIFDDQFSVERPDGSNFTLKIRSTKLEDSAMYFCASSFRNQPQHFGDGTRLSIL.

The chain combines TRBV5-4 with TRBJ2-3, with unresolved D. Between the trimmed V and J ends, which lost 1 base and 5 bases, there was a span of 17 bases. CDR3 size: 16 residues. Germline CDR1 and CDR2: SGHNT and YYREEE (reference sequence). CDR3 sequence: CASSLWQSDWIDTQYF. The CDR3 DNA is TGTGCCAGCAGCTTGTGGCAGTCCGACTGGATAGATACGCAGTATTTT.

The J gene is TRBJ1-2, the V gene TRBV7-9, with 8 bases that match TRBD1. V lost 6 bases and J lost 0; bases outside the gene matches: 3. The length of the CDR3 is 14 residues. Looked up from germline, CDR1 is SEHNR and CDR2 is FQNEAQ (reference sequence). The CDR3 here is CASRGQESNYGYTF. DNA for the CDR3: TGTGCCAGCAGGGGACAGGAATCTAACTATGGCTACACCTTC.

Here the CDR3 reads CATSDLPDYNEQFF. The CDR3 nucleotides are TGTGCCACCAGTGATTTGCCAGATTACAATGAGCAGTTCTTC. The V and J genes are TRBV24-1 and TRBJ2-1; no reliable D call. The CDR3 spans 14 residues. Germline V lookup: CDR1 KGHDR, CDR2 SFDVKD. The V and J ends lost 0 bases and 4 bases respectively, with 6 bases between them.

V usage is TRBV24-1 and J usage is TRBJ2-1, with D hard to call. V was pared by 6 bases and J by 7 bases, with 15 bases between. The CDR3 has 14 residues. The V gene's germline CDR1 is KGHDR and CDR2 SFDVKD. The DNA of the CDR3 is TGTGCCACCAGTCGTGAGCCCGCTAGGAATGAGCAGTTCTTC. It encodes CATSREPARNEQFF.

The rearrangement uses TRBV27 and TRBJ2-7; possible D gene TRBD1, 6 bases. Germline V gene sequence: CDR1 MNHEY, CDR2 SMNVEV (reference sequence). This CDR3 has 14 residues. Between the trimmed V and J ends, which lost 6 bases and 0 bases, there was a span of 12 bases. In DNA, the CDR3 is TGTGCCAGCAGCACAGGGTCTAGCTCCTACGAGCAGTACTTC. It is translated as CASSTGSSSYEQYF.

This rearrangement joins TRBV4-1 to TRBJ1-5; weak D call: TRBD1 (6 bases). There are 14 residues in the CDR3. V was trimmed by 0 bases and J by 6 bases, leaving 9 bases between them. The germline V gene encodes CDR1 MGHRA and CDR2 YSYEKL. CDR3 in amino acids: CASSQDQGLQPQHF. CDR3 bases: TGCGCCAGCAGCCAAGATCAGGGGCTTCAGCCCCAGCATTTT.

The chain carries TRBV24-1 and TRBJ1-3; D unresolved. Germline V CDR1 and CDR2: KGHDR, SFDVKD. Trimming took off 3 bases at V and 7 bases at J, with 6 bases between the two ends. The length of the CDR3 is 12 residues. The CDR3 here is CATSDVRNTIYF. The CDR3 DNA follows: TGTGCCACCAGTGATGTCCGGAACACCATATATTTT.

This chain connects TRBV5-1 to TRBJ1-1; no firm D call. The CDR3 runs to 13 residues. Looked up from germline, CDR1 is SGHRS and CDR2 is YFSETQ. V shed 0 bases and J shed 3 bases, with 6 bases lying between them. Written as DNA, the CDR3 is TGCGCCAGCAGCTTGGTAGCAGACACTGAAGCTTTCTTT. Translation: CASSLVADTEAFF. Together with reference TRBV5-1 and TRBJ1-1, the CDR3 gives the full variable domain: KAGVTQTPRYLIKTRGQQVTLSCSPISGHRSVSWYQQTPGQGLQFLFEYFSETQRNKGNFPGRFSGRQFSNSRSEMNVSTLELGDSALYLCASSLVADTEAFFGQGTRLTVV.

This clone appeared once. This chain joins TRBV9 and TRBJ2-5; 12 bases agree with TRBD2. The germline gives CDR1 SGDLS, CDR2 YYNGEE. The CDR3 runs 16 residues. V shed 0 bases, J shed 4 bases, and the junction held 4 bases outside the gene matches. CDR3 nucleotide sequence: TGTGCCAGCAGCGTAGGGACTAGCGGGGTCTCAGAGACCCAGTACTTC. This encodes CASSVGTSGVSETQYF.

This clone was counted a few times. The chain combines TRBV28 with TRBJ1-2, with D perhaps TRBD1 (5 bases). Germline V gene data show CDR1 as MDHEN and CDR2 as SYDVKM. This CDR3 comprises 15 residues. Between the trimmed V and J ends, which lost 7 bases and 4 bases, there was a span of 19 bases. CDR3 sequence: CASTNEGTGAYGYTF. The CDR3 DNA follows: TGTGCCAGCACCAACGAAGGTACAGGCGCCTATGGCTACACCTTC.

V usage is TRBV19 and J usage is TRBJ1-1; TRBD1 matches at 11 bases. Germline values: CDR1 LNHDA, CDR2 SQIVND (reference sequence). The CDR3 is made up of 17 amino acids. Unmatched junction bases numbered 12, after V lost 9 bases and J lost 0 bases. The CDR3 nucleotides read TGTGCCAGCGACGCTAGGGGACAGGGGGTTATGAACACTGAAGCTTTCTTT. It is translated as CASDARGQGVMNTEAFF. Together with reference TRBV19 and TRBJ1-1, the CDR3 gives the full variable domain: DGGITQSPKYLFRKEGQNVTLSCEQNLNHDAMYWYRQDPGQGLRLIYYSQIVNDFQKGDIAEGYSVSREKKESFPLTVTSAQKNPTAFYLCASDARGQGVMNTEAFFGQGTRLTVV.

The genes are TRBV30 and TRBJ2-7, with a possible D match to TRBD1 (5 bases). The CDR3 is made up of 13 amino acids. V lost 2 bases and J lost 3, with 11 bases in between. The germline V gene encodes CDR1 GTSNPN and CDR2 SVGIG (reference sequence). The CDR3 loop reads CAWSPDSLYEQYF. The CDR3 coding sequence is TGTGCCTGGAGTCCAGACAGCCTCTACGAGCAGTACTTC.

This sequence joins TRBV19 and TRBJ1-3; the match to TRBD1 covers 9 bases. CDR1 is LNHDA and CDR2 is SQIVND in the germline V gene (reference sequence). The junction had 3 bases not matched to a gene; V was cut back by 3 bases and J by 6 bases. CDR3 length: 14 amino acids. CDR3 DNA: TGTGCCAGTAGTATGGACAGGGGTGAAAACACCATATATTTT. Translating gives CASSMDRGENTIYF.

The CDR3 sequence: CASSQVGVDAEAFF. CDR3 DNA sequence: TGTGCCAGCAGCCAAGTCGGGGTTGACGCTGAAGCTTTCTTT. The J gene is TRBJ1-1, the V gene TRBV3-1 (or the pseudogene TRBV3-2), with D uncertain. Germline V gene sequence: CDR1 LGHDT, CDR2 YNNKEL (reference sequence). The CDR3 has 14 amino acids. V dropped 1 base and J dropped 6 bases, with 12 bases sitting between them.

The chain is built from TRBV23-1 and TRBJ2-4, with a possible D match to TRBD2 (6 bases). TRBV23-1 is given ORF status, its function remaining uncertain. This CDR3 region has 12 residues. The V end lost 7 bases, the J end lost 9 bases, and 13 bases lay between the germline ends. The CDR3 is CASTEEEGIQYF. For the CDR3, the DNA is TGCGCCAGCACCGAGGAGGAGGGCATTCAGTACTTC.

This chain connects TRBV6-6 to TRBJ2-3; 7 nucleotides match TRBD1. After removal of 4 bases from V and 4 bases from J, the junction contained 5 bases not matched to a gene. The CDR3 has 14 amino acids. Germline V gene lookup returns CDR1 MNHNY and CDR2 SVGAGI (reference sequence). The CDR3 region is CASSFRQGSDTQYF. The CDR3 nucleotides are TGTGCCAGCAGTTTTCGACAGGGATCAGATACGCAGTATTTT.

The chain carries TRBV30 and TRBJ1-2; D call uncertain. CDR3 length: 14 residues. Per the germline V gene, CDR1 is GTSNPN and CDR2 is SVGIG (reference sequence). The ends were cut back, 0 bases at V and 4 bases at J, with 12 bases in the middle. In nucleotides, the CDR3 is TGTGCCTGGAGTGTACTTCGGGGTGGCTATGGCTACACCTTC. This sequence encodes CAWSVLRGGYGYTF.

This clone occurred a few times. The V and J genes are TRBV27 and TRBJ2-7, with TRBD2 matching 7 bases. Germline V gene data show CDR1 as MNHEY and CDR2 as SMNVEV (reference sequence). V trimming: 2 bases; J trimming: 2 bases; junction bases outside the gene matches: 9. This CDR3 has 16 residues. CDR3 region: CASSLVSGAAPYEQYF. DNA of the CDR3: TGTGCCAGCAGTTTAGTGAGCGGGGCAGCCCCCTACGAGCAGTACTTC.

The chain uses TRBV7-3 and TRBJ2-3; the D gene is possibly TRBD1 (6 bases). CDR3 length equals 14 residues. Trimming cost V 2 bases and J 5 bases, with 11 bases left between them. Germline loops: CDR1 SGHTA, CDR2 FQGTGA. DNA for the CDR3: TGTGCCAGCAGCTTAGGGGGCCAGGGAGATACGCAGTATTTT. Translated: CASSLGGQGDTQYF.

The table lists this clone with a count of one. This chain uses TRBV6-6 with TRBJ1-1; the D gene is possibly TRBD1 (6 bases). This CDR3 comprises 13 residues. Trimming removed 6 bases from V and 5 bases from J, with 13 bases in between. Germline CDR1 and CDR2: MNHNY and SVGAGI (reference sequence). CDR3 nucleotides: TGTGCCAGCAGCTCACCCGGGACAACTGAAGCTTTCTTT. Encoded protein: CASSSPGTTEAFF.

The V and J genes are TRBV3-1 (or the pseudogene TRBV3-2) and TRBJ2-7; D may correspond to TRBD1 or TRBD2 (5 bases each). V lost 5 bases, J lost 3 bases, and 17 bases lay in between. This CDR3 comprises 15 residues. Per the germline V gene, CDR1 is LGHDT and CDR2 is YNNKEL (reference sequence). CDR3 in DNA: TGTGCCAGCAGCGAAGGACACCTTGGGAGCTACGAGCAGTACTTC. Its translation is CASSEGHLGSYEQYF.

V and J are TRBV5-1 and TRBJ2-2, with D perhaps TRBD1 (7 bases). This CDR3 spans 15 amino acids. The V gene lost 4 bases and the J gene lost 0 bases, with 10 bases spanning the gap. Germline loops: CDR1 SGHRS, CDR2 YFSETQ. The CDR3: CASSRGTANTGELFF. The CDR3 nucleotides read TGCGCCAGCAGCCGGGGGACAGCGAACACCGGGGAGCTGTTTTTT.

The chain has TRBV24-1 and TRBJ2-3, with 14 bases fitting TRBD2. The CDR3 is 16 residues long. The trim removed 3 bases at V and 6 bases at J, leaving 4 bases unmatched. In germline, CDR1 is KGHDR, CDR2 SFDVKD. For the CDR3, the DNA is TGTGCCACCAGTGATACCGGGACTAGCGGGGGTGATACGCAGTATTTT. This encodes CATSDTGTSGGDTQYF.

CDR3 nucleotide sequence: TGCAGCGTAACGCAGGGGGCGATGGCTTTCTTT. Translation: CSVTQGAMAFF. The V and J genes are TRBV29-1 and TRBJ1-1; 8 bases match TRBD1. Germline lookup yields CDR1 SQVTM and CDR2 ANQGSEA. V shed 6 bases, J shed 11 bases, and the junction held 8 bases outside the gene matches. This CDR3 region has 11 residues.

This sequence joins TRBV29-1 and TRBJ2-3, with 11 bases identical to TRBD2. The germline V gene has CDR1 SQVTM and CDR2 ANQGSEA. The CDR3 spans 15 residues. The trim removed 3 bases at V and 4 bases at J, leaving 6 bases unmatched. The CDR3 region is CSVDGTSGGPDTQYF. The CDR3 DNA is TGCAGCGTTGACGGAACTAGCGGGGGACCAGATACGCAGTATTTT.

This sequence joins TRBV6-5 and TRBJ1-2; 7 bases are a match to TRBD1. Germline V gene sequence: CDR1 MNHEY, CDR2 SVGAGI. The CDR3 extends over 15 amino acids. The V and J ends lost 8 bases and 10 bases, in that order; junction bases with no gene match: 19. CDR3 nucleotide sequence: TGTGCCAGCCTACGCGGAGGGGGCGCAAGTACAGACTACACCTTC. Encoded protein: CASLRGGGASTDYTF.

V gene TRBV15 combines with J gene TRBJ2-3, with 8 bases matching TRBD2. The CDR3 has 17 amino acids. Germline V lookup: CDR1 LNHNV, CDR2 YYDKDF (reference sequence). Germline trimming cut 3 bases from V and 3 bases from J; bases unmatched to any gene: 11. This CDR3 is CATSRSPTSAWTDTQYF. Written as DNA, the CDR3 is TGTGCCACCAGCAGGAGCCCGACTAGCGCTTGGACAGATACGCAGTATTTT. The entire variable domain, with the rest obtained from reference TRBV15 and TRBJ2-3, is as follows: DAMVIQNPRYQVTQFGKPVTLSCSQTLNHNVMYWYQQKSSQAPKLLFHYYDKDFNNEADTPDNFQSRRPNTSFCFLDIRSPGLGDTAMYLCATSRSPTSAWTDTQYFGPGTRLTVL.